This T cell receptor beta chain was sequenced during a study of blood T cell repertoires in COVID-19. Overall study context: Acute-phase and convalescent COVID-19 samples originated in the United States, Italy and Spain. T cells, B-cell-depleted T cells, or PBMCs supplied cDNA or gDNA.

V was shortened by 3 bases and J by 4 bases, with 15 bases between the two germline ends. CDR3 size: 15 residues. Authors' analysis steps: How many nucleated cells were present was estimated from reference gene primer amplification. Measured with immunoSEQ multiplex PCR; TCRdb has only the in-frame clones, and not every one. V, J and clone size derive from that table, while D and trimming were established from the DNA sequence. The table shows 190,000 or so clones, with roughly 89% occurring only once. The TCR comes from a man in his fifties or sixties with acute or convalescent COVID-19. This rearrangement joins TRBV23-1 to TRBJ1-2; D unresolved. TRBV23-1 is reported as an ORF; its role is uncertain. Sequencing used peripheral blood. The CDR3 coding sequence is TGCGCCAGCAGTCACGCGGAGGGCGCCGGCTATGGCTACACCTTC. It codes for CASSHAEGAGYGYTF.